This TCR beta chain was identified in a study of radiotherapy plus CTLA-4 blockade in lung cancer. Data came from immunoSEQ multiplex PCR; TCRdb stores just in-frame clones and leaves some out. The data show over 75,000 clones, roughly four fifths seen once. The count of this clone is one. Its matching antigen is unknown. Study outcomes and limitations: Interferon-beta, together with early blood T cell clone dynamics, reportedly best predicted response.

The length of the CDR3 is 12 residues. Germline assignment: CDR1 SNHLY and CDR2 FYNNEI. V lost 6 bases and J 3 bases, leaving 8 bases between the germline ends. This specimen consisted of peripheral blood, obtained from a patient treated with radiotherapy plus ipilimumab. The chain recombines TRBV2 with TRBJ1-2; possibly TRBD1 for D (5 bases). The sequence was collected from a human donor with non-small cell lung cancer who had stable disease on radiotherapy plus ipilimumab. In nucleotides, the CDR3 is TGTGCCAGCAGGCAGGGTGACTATGGCTACACCTTC. It codes for CASRQGDYGYTF.